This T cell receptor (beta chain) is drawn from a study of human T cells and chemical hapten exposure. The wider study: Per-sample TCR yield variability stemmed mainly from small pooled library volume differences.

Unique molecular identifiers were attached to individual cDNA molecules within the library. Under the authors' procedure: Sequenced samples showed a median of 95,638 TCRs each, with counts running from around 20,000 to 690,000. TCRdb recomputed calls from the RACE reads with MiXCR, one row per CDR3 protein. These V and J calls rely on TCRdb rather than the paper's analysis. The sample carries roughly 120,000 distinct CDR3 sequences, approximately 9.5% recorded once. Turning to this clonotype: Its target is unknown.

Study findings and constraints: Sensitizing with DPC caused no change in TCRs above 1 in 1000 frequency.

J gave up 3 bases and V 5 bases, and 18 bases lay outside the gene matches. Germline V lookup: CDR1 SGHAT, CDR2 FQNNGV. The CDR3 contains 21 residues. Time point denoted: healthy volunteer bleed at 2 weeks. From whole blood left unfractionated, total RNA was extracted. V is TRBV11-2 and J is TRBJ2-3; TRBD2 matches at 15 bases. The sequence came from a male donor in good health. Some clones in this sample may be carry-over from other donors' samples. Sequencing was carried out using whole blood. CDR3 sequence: CASSVGTAPGLAGGGTDTQYF. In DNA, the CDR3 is TGTGCCAGCAGCGTTGGGACAGCCCCGGGACTAGCGGGAGGAGGGACAGATACGCAGTATTTT.